This T cell receptor beta chain is from a study of post-analysis software for immune sequencing data. Sequencing libraries made from TCR beta cDNA carried unique molecular identifiers. When about 0.9 to 10 million T cells were used, they gave about 550,000 cDNA molecules. TCRdb recomputed calls from the PCR reads with MiXCR, one row per CDR3 protein. The table lists approximately 770,000 distinct CDR3 sequences, 35% to 55% of them singletons, with 4% to 5% in the top ten. Whole-study findings and limits: Significantly lower normalized Chao1 diversity was found in patients with multiple sclerosis relative to controls. Compared with controls, patients had more of about five TRBV segments, including TRBV5-6, TRBV5-1 and TRBV20-1.

As to this clonotype: What it recognizes is unknown.

V was shortened by 6 bases and J by 7 bases, with 16 bases between the two germline ends. CDR3 size: 14 residues. The sample was blood. This rearrangement joins TRBV12-3 or TRBV12-4 to TRBJ1-5; unclear D gene. This clonotype was sampled from a girl aged 5 to 17 with multiple sclerosis. The CDR3 reads CASSPLLREQPQHF. The CDR3 DNA follows: TGTGCCAGCAGCCCCCTACTTCGGGAACAGCCCCAGCATTTT.